Following are 11 T cell receptor beta chains from one sample sequenced in a study of T cells in Graves' hyperthyroidism and ophthalmopathy. From RNA transcripts, TCR beta CDR3 regions were amplified. First-round RT-PCR targeting the TCR CDR3 was performed with the HTBI primer set. TCRdb analysed the multiplex PCR reads with MiXCR anew, one entry per CDR3 protein. Of approximately 400,000 distinct CDR3 sequences in the sample, about 16% were seen once. Sequencing was done on a sample of blood. These receptors came from a woman aged 30 to 39 with Graves' hyperthyroidism.

This clonotype turned up a few times. The chain recombines TRBV20-1 with TRBJ1-5; the D is unclear. The germline V gene has CDR1 DFQATT and CDR2 SNEGSKA (reference sequence). The CDR3 is made up of 14 amino acids. The V gene lost 5 bases and the J gene lost 4 bases, with 15 bases spanning the gap. CDR3 bases: TGCAGTGCTCCTACGGGGTCCACTAATCAGCCCCAGCATTTT. Translated: CSAPTGSTNQPQHF.

This clonotype occurred a few times. This chain links TRBV5-1 with TRBJ2-7; D might be TRBD1 (5 bases). This CDR3 is built from 14 residues. The V end was cut by 3 bases, the J end by 1 base, with 11 bases between. The germline V gene has CDR1 SGHRS and CDR2 YFSETQ. The chain's CDR3 is CASSSTAGSYEQYF. As DNA, the CDR3 is TGCGCCAGCAGCTCGACAGCAGGGTCCTACGAGCAGTACTTC.

The sample holds many counts of this clonotype. V is TRBV5-1 and J is TRBJ2-3, with unresolved D. Deletions cut 2 bases from V and 0 bases from J, with 7 bases between. This CDR3 has 14 residues. Germline V CDR1 and CDR2: SGHRS, YFSETQ. This CDR3 reads CASSLTPSTDTQYF. CDR3 in DNA: TGCGCCAGCAGCTTAACCCCTAGCACAGATACGCAGTATTTT.

This clonotype has only a few counts. This rearrangement joins TRBV5-1 to TRBJ2-1, with TRBD1 matching 11 bases. Germline lookup yields CDR1 SGHRS and CDR2 YFSETQ. V shed 1 base, J shed 7 bases, and the junction held 13 bases outside the gene matches. This CDR3 has 18 amino acids. The DNA for the CDR3 is TGCGCCAGCAGCTTGACAAGTTCGGGGACAGGGGGTTTAAATGAGCAGTTCTTC. It codes for CASSLTSSGTGGLNEQFF.

The chain carries TRBV5-1 and TRBJ1-5; possibly TRBD1 for D (6 bases). The germline V gene encodes CDR1 SGHRS and CDR2 YFSETQ. CDR3 length: 16 residues. Deletions cut 4 bases from V and 2 bases from J, with 16 bases between. Here the CDR3 reads CASSLEGGARNQPQHF. For the CDR3, the DNA is TGCGCCAGCAGCCTAGAGGGGGGGGCCCGCAATCAGCCCCAGCATTTT.

V gene TRBV5-1 combines with J gene TRBJ2-4, with TRBD2 matching 7 bases. The CDR3 sequence is 16 residues long. CDR1 and CDR2 from the germline V gene are SGHRS and YFSETQ. V shed 0 bases, J shed 0 bases, and the junction held 3 bases outside the gene matches. As DNA, the CDR3 is TGCGCCAGCAGCTTGGGGCGGGAGAGAGCCAAAAACATTCAGTACTTC. It translates to CASSLGRERAKNIQYF.

The rearrangement uses TRBV2 and TRBJ2-5; D possibly corresponds to TRBD1 (6 bases). Per germline, CDR1 SNHLY and CDR2 FYNNEI. Trimming cost V 7 bases and J 5 bases, with 17 bases left between them. This CDR3 is built from 14 residues. In DNA form, the CDR3 reads TGTGCCAGCAACTCCCTCACAGGGTCGGAGACCCAGTACTTC. It yields the protein CASNSLTGSETQYF. Using reference TRBV2 and TRBJ2-5 for the parts outside the CDR3, the full variable domain is EPEVTQTPSHQVTQMGQEVILRCVPISNHLYFYWYRQILGQKVEFLVSFYNNEISEKSEIFDDQFSVERPDGSNFTLKIRSTKLEDSAMYFCASNSLTGSETQYFGPGTRLLVL.

This clonotype was counted a few times. The CDR3 spells CASSPGDRFNEKLFF. The CDR3 DNA follows: TGTGCCAGCTCACCAGGGGACAGATTTAATGAAAAACTGTTTTTT. The gene calls are TRBV18 and TRBJ1-4, with 7 nucleotides matching TRBD1. V gave up 2 bases and J gave up 4 bases; unmatched junction bases: 4. This CDR3 is 15 amino acids long. Germline V gene data show CDR1 as KGHSH and CDR2 as LQKENI.

Of note for this clonotype: Just one base apart from a much larger clone, this may be a read error. The rearrangement uses TRBV30 and TRBJ1-3; D might be TRBD1 (5 bases). CDR3 length: 13 residues. Germline-derived CDR1 and CDR2 are GTSNPN and SVGIG (reference sequence). V was shortened by 3 bases and J by 8 bases, with 14 bases between the two germline ends. The CDR3 region has the DNA TGTGCCTGGAGCCGGGACCGAGGAGACACCATATATTTT. As protein: CAWSRDRGDTIYF.

At least ten counts were recorded for this clonotype. This sequence joins TRBV28 and TRBJ2-1; 7 nucleotides line up with TRBD1. The CDR3 spans 15 residues. In germline, CDR1 is MDHEN, CDR2 SYDVKM. V dropped 5 bases and J dropped 3; count of bases not matched to a gene: 7. CDR3 sequence reads: CASSSQGDYYNEQFF. The CDR3 nucleotides read TGTGCCAGCAGTAGCCAGGGGGATTACTACAATGAGCAGTTCTTC.

The chain carries TRBV30 and TRBJ2-3; 7 nucleotides match TRBD2. Germline V gives CDR1 GTSNPN, CDR2 SVGIG (reference sequence). The junction had 5 bases not matched to a gene; V was cut back by 4 bases and J by 1 base. This CDR3 is 14 amino acids long. As DNA, the CDR3 is TGTGCCTGGACTGTTGGGGGGGGCACAGATACGCAGTATTTT. This encodes CAWTVGGGTDTQYF.